This T cell receptor beta chain was recorded in a study of early T cells in non-severe SARS-CoV-2 infection. Across the study: Chains stayed unpaired after sequencing of bulk RNA from unsorted whole blood.

The table lists this clonotype with a few counts. The CDR3 extends over 16 amino acids. V lost 4 bases to trimming and J lost 1 base; unmatched junction nucleotides: 8. Per germline, CDR1 MGHRA and CDR2 YSYEKL. Unique molecular identifier tags were affixed to discrete cDNA molecules. In TCRdb, the 5' RACE reads were re-called with MiXCR into one record per CDR3 protein. The sample contains 85,000 to 90,000 distinct CDR3 sequences, about 15% of which appear only once. V usage is TRBV4-1 and J usage is TRBJ1-1, with TRBD1 identical over 8 bases. The source is an adult who was a healthcare worker with PCR-confirmed SARS-CoV-2 infection or an uninfected control (not recorded which). Sequencing used whole blood. For the CDR3, the DNA is TGCGCCAGCAGCCCTTGGACAGGGAAGGCGAACACTGAAGCTTTCTTT. Translated, it gives CASSPWTGKANTEAFF.